Sequencing of this T cell receptor beta chain was carried out in a study of blood T cell repertoires in COVID-19. In the study overall: The analysed material was cDNA or gDNA that came from T cells, B-cell-depleted T cells, or PBMCs.

The method was immunoSEQ multiplex PCR; TCRdb's version includes in-frame clones alone and lacks a portion of them. This table has around 120,000 clones, 70% to 90% appearing once. Germline V CDR1 and CDR2: SQVTM, ANQGSEA. J gave up 5 bases and V 7 bases, and 8 bases lay outside the gene matches. The CDR3 runs 13 residues. The V call is TRBV29-1, the J call TRBJ2-5; 9 bases line up with TRBD2. The receptor was isolated from a man aged 50 to 60 with acute or convalescent COVID-19. Sequencing used peripheral blood. This CDR3 is CSAGTSRSETQYF. The CDR3 DNA is TGCAGCGCCGGGACTAGCAGGTCCGAGACCCAGTACTTC.